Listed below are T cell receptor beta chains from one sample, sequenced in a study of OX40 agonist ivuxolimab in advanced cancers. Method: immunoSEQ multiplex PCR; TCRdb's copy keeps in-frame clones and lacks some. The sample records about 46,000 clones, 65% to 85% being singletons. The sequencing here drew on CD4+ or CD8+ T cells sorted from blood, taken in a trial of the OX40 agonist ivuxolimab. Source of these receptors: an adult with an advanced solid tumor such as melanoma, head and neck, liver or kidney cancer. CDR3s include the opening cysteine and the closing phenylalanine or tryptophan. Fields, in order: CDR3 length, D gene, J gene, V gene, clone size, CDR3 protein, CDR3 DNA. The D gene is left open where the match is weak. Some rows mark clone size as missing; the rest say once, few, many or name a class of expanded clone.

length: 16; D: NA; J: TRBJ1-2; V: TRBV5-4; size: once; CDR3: CASSLVGQGANYGYTF; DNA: TGTGCCAGCAGCTTGGTAGGTCAGGGAGCTAACTATGGCTACACCTTC
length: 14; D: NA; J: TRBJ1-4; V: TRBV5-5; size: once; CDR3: CASSTVQRVEKLFF; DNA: TGTGCCAGCAGTACAGTTCAGCGGGTTGAAAAACTGTTTTTT
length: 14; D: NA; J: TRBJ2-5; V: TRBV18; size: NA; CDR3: CASSPPGEKETQYF; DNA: TGTGCCAGCTCACCGCCGGGGGAGAAAGAGACCCAGTACTTC
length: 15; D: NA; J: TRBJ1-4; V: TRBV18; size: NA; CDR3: CASSPPEPRGEKLFF; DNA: TGTGCCAGCTCACCACCAGAGCCACGAGGTGAAAAACTGTTTTTT
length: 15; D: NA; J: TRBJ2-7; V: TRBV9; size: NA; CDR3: CASSVGAGPAYEQYF; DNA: TGTGCCAGCAGCGTAGGGGCAGGACCAGCCTACGAGCAGTACTTC
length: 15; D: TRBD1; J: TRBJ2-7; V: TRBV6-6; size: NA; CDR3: CASRQGETISYEQYF; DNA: TGTGCCAGCCGCCAGGGGGAAACGATCTCCTACGAGCAGTACTTC
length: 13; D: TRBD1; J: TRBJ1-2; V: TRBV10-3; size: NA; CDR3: CAVGQGGNYGYTF; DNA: TGTGCCGTAGGACAGGGGGGAAACTATGGCTACACCTTC
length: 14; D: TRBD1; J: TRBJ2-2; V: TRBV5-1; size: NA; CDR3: CASSLTGVAGELFF; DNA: TGCGCCAGCAGCCTGACAGGGGTGGCCGGGGAGCTGTTTTTT
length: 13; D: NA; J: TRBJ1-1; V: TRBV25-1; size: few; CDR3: CASSRSWGTEAFF; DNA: TGTGCCAGCAGTCGAAGTTGGGGCACTGAAGCTTTCTTT
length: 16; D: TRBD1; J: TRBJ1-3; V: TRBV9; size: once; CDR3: CASSVGQGASGNTIYF; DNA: TGTGCCAGCAGCGTGGGACAGGGGGCCTCTGGAAACACCATATATTTT
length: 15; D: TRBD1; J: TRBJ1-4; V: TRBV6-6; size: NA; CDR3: CASSSVQGGNEKLFF; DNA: TGTGCCAGCAGTTCCGTACAGGGGGGGAATGAAAAACTGTTTTTT
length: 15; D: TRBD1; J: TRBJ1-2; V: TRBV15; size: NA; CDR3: CATSRAGQGVYGYTF; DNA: TGTGCCACCAGCAGAGCGGGACAGGGGGTGTATGGCTACACCTTC
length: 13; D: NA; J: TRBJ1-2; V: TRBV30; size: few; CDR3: CAWSVLLYGGYTF; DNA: TGTGCCTGGAGTGTACTGCTCTATGGAGGCTACACCTTC
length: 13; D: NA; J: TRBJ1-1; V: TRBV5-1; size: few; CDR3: CASSGTGTERAFF; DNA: TGCGCCAGCAGCGGAACAGGAACGGAGAGAGCTTTCTTT
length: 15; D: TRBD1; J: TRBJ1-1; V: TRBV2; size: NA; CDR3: CASSDPGQPNTEAFF; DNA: TGTGCCAGCAGTGACCCGGGACAGCCGAACACTGAAGCTTTCTTT
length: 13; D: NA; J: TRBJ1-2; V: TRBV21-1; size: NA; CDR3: CANPIQRSHGYTF; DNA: TGTGCCAATCCAATACAGCGTTCGCATGGCTACACCTTC
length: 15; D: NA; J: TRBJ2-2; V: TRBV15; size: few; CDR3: CATSRYPGEVGELFF; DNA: TGTGCCACCAGCAGGTACCCGGGGGAGGTCGGGGAGCTGTTTTTT
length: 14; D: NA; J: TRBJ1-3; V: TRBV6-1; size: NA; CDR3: CASRGGVTENTIYF; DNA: TGTGCCAGCCGCGGAGGGGTGACCGAAAACACCATATATTTT
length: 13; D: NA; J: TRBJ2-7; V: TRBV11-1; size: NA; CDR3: CASSLMRSYEQYF; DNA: TGTGCCAGCAGCTTAATGAGGTCCTACGAGCAGTACTTC
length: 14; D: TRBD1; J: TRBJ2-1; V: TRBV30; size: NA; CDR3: CACLGQGAINEQFF; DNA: TGTGCCTGCCTCGGACAGGGGGCGATCAATGAGCAGTTCTTC
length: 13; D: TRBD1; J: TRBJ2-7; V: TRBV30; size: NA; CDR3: CAARTGTVYEQYF; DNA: TGTGCCGCCAGGACAGGGACGGTTTACGAGCAGTACTTC
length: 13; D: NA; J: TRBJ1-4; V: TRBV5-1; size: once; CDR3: CASSERDGEKLFF; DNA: TGCGCCAGCAGCGAGCGGGACGGGGAAAAACTGTTTTTT
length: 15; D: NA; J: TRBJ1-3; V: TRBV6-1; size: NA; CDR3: CASSEALGSGNTIYF; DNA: TGTGCCAGCAGTGAAGCGCTGGGCTCTGGAAACACCATATATTTT
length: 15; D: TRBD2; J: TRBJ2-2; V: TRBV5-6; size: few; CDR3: CASRTPGLATGELFF; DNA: TGTGCCAGCAGAACACCCGGACTAGCCACCGGGGAGCTGTTTTTT
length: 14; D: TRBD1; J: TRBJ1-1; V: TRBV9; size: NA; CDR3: CASSRGQVNTEAFF; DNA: TGTGCCAGCAGCAGGGGACAGGTGAACACTGAAGCTTTCTTT
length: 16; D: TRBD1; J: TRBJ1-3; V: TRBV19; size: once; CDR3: CASSTTGTSSGNTIYF; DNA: TGTGCCAGTAGTACGACAGGGACGAGCTCTGGAAACACCATATATTTT
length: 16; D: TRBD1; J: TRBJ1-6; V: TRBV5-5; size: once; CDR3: CASSFRDRGPDSPLHF; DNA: TGTGCCAGCAGCTTCCGGGACAGGGGGCCGGATTCACCCCTCCACTTT
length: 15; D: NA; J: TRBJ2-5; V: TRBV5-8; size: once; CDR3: CASSLVGLLQETQYF; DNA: TGTGCCAGCAGCTTGGTGGGACTCCTACAAGAGACCCAGTACTTC
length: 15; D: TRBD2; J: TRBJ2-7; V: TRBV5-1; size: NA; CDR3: CASSQLGTSNSEQYF; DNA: TGCGCCAGCAGCCAATTAGGGACTAGTAATAGCGAGCAGTACTTC
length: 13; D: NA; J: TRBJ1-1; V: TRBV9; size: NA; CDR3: CASSRQEGAEAFF; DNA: TGTGCCAGCAGCCGACAGGAGGGCGCTGAAGCTTTCTTT
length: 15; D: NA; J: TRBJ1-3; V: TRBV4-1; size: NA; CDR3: CASTPSIGSGNTIYF; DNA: TGCGCCAGCACGCCAAGTATTGGCTCTGGAAACACCATATATTTT
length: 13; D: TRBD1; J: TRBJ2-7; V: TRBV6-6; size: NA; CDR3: CASRNKQGYEQYF; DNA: TGTGCCAGCAGAAACAAACAGGGGTACGAGCAGTACTTC
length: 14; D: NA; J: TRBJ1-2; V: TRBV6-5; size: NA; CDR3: CASSGGVRVYGYTF; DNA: TGTGCCAGCAGTGGTGGGGTTAGGGTTTATGGCTACACCTTC
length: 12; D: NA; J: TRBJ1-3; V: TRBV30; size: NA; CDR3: CAWSVLAATIYF; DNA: TGTGCCTGGAGTGTACTAGCAGCCACCATATATTTT
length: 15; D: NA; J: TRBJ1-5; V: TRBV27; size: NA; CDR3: CASSWGWGSNQPQHF; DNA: TGTGCCAGCAGTTGGGGGTGGGGGAGCAATCAGCCCCAGCATTTT
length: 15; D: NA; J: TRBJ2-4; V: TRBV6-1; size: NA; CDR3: CASSEGAVAKNIQYF; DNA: TGTGCCAGCAGTGAAGGGGCTGTAGCCAAAAACATTCAGTACTTC
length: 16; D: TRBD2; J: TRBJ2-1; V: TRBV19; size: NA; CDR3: CASSWGLGKGLGEQFF; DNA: TGTGCCAGTAGCTGGGGACTAGGAAAGGGGCTCGGTGAGCAGTTCTTC
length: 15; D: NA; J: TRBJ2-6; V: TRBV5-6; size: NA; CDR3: CASSRGWDGANVLTF; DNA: TGTGCCAGCAGCCGAGGATGGGATGGGGCCAACGTCCTGACTTTC
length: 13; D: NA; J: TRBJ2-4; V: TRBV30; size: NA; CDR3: CAWSGLAKNIQYF; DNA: TGTGCCTGGAGTGGACTAGCCAAAAACATTCAGTACTTC
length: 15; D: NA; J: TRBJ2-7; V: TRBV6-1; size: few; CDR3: CASSLSHTLSYEQYF; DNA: TGTGCCAGCAGTTTATCACACACTCTATCCTACGAGCAGTACTTC
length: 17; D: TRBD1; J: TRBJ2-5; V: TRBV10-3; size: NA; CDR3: CAISERAGQGIGETQYF; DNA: TGTGCCATCAGTGAAAGGGCGGGACAGGGAATTGGAGAGACCCAGTACTTC
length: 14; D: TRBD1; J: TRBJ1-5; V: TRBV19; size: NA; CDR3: CASGKQGGNQPQHF; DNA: TGTGCCAGCGGGAAACAGGGGGGAAATCAGCCCCAGCATTTT
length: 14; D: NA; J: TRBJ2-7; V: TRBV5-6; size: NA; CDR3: CASSLLQGTYEQYF; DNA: TGTGCCAGCAGCTTGTTACAGGGCACCTACGAGCAGTACTTC
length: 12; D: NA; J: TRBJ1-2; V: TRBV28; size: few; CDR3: CASSSTAYGYTF; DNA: TGTGCCAGCAGTTCGACAGCCTATGGCTACACCTTC
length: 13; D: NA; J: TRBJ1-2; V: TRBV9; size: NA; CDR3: CASSPSFSYGYTF; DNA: TGTGCCAGCAGCCCCAGCTTTAGCTATGGCTACACCTTC
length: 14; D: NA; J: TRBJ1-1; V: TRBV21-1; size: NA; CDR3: CASRGSWRWAEAFF; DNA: TGTGCCAGCAGGGGATCTTGGAGGTGGGCTGAAGCTTTCTTT
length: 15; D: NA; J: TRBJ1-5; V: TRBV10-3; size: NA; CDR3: CAISQGRNSNQPQHF; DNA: TGTGCCATCAGTCAGGGACGGAATAGCAATCAGCCCCAGCATTTT
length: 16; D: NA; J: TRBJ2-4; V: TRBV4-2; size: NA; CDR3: CASSQEGAATKNIQYF; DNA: TGTGCCAGCAGCCAGGAGGGGGCCGCGACCAAAAACATTCAGTACTTC
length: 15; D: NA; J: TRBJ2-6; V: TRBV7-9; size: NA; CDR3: CASSLIRAGANVLTF; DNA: TGTGCCAGCAGCTTAATTAGGGCTGGGGCCAACGTCCTGACTTTC
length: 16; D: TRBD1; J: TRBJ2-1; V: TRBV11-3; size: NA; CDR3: CASSQRLRDRANEQFF; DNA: TGTGCCAGCAGCCAGCGACTCCGGGACAGGGCGAATGAGCAGTTCTTC
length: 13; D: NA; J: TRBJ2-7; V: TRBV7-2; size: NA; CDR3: CASSLSAAYEQYF; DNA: TGTGCCAGCAGCTTAAGCGCCGCCTACGAGCAGTACTTC
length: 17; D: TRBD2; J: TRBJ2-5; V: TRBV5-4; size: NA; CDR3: CASSFLDREVGGGVQYF; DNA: TGTGCCAGCAGCTTCCTGGACCGGGAGGTAGGAGGAGGGGTCCAGTACTTC
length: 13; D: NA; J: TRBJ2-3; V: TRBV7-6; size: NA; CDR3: CASSSPSADTQYF; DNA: TGTGCCAGCAGCTCCCCTAGCGCAGATACGCAGTATTTT
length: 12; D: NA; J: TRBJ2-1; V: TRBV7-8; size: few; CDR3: CATGGSYNEQFF; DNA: TGTGCCACCGGAGGCTCCTACAATGAGCAGTTCTTC
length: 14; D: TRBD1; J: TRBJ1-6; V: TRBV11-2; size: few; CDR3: CASRTGTDNSPLHF; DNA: TGTGCCAGCAGAACCGGGACAGATAATTCACCCCTCCACTTT
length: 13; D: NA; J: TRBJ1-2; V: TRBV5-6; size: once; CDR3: CASSLNQNYGYTF; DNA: TGTGCCAGCAGCTTGAATCAGAACTATGGCTACACCTTC